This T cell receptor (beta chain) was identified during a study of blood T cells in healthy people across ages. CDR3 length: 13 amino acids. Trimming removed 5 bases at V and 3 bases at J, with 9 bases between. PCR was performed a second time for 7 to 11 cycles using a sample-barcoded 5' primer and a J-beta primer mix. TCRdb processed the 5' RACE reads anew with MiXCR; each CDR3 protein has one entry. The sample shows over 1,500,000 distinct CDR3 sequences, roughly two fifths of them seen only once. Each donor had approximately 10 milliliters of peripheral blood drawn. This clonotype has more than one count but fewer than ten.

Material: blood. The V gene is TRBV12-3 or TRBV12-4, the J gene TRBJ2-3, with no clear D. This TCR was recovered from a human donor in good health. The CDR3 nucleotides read TGTGCCAGCAGTCCCAAAGGTACAGATACGCAGTATTTT. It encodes CASSPKGTDTQYF.